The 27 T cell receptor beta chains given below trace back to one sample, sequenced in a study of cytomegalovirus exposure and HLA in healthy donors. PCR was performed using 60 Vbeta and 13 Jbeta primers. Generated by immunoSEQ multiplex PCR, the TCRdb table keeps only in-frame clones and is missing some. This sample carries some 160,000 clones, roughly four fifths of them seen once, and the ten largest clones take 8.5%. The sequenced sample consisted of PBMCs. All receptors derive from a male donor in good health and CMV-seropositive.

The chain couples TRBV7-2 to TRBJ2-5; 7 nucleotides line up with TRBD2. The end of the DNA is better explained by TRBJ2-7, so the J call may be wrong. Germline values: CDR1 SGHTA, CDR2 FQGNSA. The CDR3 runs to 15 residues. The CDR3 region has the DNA TGTGCCAGCAGCTCCGGGACTATCCCCTTCTACGAGCAGTACTTC. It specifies CASSSGTIPFYEQYF.

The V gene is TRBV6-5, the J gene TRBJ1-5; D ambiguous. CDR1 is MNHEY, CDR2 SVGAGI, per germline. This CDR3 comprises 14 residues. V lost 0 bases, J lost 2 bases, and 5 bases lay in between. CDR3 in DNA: TGTGCCAGCAGTTACTCGGCGGGCAATCAGCCCCAGCATTTT. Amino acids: CASSYSAGNQPQHF.

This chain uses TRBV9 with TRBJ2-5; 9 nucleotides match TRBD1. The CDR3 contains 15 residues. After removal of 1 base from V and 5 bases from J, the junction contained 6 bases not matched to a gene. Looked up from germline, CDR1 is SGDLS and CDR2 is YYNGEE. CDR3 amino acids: CASSVRAGTGETQYF. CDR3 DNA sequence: TGTGCCAGCAGCGTACGGGCAGGGACAGGGGAGACCCAGTACTTC.

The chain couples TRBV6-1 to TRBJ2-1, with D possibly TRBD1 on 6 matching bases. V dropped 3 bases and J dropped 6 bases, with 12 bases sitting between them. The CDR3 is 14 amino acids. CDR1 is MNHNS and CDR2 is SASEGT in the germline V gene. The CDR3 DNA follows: TGTGCCAGCAGTGAGACGGACAGATTCAATGAGCAGTTCTTC. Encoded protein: CASSETDRFNEQFF.

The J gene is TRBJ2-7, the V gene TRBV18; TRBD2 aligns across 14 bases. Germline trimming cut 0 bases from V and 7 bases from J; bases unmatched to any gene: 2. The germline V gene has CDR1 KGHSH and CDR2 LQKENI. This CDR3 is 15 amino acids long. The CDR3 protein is CASSPPGLAGEEQYF. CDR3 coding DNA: TGTGCCAGCTCACCACCGGGACTAGCGGGAGAGGAGCAGTACTTC.

The CDR3: CASSDHRGLPYNEQFF. The CDR3 nucleotides are TGTGCCAGCAGTGACCACAGGGGGCTACCCTACAATGAGCAGTTCTTC. This chain joins TRBV2 and TRBJ2-1; 9 positions match TRBD1. V gave up 3 bases and J gave up 2 bases; unmatched junction bases: 5. The CDR3 runs 16 residues. The germline gives CDR1 SNHLY, CDR2 FYNNEI. Variable domain in full (rest from reference TRBV2 and TRBJ2-1): EPEVTQTPSHQVTQMGQEVILRCVPISNHLYFYWYRQILGQKVEFLVSFYNNEISEKSEIFDDQFSVERPDGSNFTLKIRSTKLEDSAMYFCASSDHRGLPYNEQFFGPGTRLTVL.

CDR3 amino acids: CASSLGDFTDTQYF. As DNA, the CDR3 is TGTGCCAGCAGCTTAGGGGACTTCACAGATACGCAGTATTTT. V gene TRBV7-8 combines with J gene TRBJ2-3; TRBD2 might be the D (6 bases). CDR1 is SGHVS, CDR2 FQNEAQ, per germline. Trimming cost V 1 base and J 2 bases, with 7 bases left between them. CDR3 size: 14 residues.

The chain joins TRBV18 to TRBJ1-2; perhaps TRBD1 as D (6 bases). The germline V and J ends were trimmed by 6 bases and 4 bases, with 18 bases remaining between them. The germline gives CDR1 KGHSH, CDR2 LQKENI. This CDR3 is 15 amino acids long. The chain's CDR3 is CASSIPDRGVYGYTF. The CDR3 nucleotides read TGTGCCAGCTCCATTCCGGACAGAGGCGTCTATGGCTACACCTTC.

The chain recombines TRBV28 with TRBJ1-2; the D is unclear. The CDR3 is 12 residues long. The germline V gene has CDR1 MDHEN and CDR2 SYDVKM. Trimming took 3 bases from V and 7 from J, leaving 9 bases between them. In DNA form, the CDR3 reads TGTGCCAGCAGTTTCACGGGTCTTGGCTACACCTTC. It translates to CASSFTGLGYTF.

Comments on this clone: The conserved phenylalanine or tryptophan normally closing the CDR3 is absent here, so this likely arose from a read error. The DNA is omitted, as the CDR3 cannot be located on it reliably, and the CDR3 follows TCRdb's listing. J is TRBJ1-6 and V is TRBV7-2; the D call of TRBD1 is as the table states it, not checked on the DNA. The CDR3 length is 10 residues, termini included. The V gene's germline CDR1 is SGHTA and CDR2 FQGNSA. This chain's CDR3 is CASSLGGHGV.

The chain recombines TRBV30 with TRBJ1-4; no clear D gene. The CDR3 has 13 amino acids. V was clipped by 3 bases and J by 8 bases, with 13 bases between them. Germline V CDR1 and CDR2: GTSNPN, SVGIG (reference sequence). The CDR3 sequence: CAWSAVMWEKLFF. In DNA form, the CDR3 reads TGTGCCTGGAGCGCAGTAATGTGGGAAAAACTGTTTTTT.

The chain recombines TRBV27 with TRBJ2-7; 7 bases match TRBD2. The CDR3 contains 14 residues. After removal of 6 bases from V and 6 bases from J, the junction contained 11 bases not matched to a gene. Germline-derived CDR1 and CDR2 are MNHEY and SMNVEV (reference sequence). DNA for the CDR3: TGTGCCAGCAGCAAGGGCGGGAGTGTGTTCGAGCAGTACTTC. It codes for CASSKGGSVFEQYF.

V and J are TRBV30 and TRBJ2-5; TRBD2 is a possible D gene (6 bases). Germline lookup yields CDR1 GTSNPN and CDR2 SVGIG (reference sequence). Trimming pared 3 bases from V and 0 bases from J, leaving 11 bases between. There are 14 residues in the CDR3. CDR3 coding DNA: TGTGCCTGGAGGGCGGGACTGAACCAAGAGACCCAGTACTTC. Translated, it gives CAWRAGLNQETQYF.

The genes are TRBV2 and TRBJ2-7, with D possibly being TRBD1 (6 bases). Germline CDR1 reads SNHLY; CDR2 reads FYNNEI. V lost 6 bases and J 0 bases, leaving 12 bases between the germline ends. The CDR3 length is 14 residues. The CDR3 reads CASREQGPSYEQYF. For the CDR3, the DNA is TGTGCCAGCAGGGAGCAGGGGCCCTCCTACGAGCAGTACTTC.

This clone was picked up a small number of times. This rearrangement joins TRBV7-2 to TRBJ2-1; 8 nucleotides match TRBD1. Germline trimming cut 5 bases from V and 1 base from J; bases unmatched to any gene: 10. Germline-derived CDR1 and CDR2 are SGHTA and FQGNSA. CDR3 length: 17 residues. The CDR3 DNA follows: TGTGCCAGCAGCCCCCGGATGGACAGGGCATCCTACAATGAGCAGTTCTTC. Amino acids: CASSPRMDRASYNEQFF.

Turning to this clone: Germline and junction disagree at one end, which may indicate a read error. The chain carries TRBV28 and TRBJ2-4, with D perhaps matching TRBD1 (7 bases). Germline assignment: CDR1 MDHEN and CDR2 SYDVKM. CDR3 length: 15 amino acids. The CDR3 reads CASTSSGGTKNSQYF. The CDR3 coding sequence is TGTGCCAGCACCTCCTCAGGGGGGACCAAAAACAGTCAGTACTTC.

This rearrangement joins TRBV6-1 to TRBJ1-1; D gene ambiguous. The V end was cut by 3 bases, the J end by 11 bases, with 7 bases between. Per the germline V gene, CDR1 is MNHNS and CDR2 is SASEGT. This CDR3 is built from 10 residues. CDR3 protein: CASSDWSAFF. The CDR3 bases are TGTGCCAGCAGTGACTGGAGTGCTTTCTTT.

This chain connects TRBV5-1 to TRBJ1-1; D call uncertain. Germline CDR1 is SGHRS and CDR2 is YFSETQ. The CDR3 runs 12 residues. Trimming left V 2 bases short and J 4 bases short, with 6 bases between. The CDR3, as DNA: TGCGCCAGCAGCTTTGAGGGCACTGAAGCTTTCTTT. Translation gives CASSFEGTEAFF.

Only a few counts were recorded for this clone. The CDR3, as DNA: TGCGCCAGCAGCCCGGACAGGGGGCCTGGGACTAGCGGGAGGGCTAGCTACAATGAGCAGTTCTTC. Translation gives CASSPDRGPGTSGRASYNEQFF. This sequence joins TRBV5-1 and TRBJ2-1; 16 bases fit TRBD2. J gave up 3 bases and V 4 bases, and 19 bases lay outside the gene matches. The CDR3 covers 22 residues. The V gene's germline CDR1 is SGHRS and CDR2 YFSETQ.

The CDR3 nucleotides are TGTGCCAGCAGCTTGGAGCACGGGGCTAATGAAAAACTGTTTTTT. Protein sequence: CASSLEHGANEKLFF. The J gene is TRBJ1-4, the V gene TRBV5-4, with no clear D. V gave up 0 bases and J gave up 3 bases, with 9 bases separating them. The germline V gene encodes CDR1 SGHNT and CDR2 YYREEE (reference sequence). CDR3 length equals 15 residues.

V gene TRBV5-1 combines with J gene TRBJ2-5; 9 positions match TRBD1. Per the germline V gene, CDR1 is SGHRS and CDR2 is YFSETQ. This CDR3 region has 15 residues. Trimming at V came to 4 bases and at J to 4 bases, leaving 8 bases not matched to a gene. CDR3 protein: CASSQRDRVGETQYF. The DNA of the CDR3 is TGCGCCAGCAGCCAAAGGGACAGGGTGGGAGAGACCCAGTACTTC.

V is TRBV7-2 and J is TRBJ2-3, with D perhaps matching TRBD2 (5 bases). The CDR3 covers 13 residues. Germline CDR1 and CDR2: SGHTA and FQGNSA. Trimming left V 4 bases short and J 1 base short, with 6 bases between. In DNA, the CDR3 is TGTGCCAGCAGCTCCGGGGGCACAGATACGCAGTATTTT. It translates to CASSSGGTDTQYF.

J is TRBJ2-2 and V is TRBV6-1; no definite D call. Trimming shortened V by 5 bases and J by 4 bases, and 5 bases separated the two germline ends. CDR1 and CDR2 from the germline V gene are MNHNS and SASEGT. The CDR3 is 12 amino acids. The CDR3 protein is CASSLSTGELFF. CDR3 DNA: TGTGCCAGCAGTCTAAGCACCGGGGAGCTGTTTTTT.

The CDR3 DNA reads TGTGCCAGCAGGACTCTGGCCTACGAGCAGTACTTC. It translates to CASRTLAYEQYF. The chain links TRBV6-5 to TRBJ2-7; D ambiguous. V was trimmed by 6 bases and J by 2 bases, leaving 8 bases between them. The germline gives CDR1 MNHEY, CDR2 SVGAGI. The CDR3 is 12 amino acids.

CDR3: CASSLQWGENTEAFF. The CDR3, as DNA: TGCGCCAGCAGCCTTCAGTGGGGCGAGAACACTGAAGCTTTCTTT. This chain connects TRBV5-1 to TRBJ1-1; perhaps TRBD1 as D (5 bases). The CDR3 runs 15 residues. Trimming cost V 4 bases and J 1 base, with 14 bases left between them. Germline V lookup: CDR1 SGHRS, CDR2 YFSETQ.

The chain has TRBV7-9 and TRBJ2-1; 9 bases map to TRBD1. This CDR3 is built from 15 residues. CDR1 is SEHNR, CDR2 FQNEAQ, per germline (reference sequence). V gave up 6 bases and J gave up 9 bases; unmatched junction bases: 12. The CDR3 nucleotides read TGTGCCAGCAGACGACGGGACAGGGACTTCGGTGAGCAGTTCTTC. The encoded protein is CASRRRDRDFGEQFF.

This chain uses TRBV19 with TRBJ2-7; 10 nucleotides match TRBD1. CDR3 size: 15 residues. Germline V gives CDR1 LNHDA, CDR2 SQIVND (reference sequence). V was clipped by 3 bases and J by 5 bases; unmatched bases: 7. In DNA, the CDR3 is TGTGCCAGTAGTATGACAGGGGGCAGTAGAGACGAGCAGTACTTC. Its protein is CASSMTGGSRDEQYF.